The sequence of this T cell receptor beta chain was determined in a study of blood T cell repertoires in COVID-19. The overall study: Samples representing acute and convalescent COVID-19 were sourced from the United States, Italy and Spain. Sources were T cells, B-cell-depleted T cells, or PBMCs; the material itself was cDNA or gDNA.

This CDR3 has 17 amino acids. CDR1 and CDR2 (germline): MNHEY, SMNVEV (reference sequence). After removal of 9 bases from V and 1 base from J, the junction contained 17 bases not matched to a gene. Original processing notes: Reference gene primer amplification gave estimated nucleated cell counts. Sequenced by immunoSEQ multiplex PCR; TCRdb stores in-frame clones only, minus some. V, J and clone size derive from that table, while D and trimming were established from the DNA sequence. The sample has about 98,000 clones; 70% to 85% are singletons. The sample holds one count of this clone. Sequencing was performed on peripheral blood. The TCR comes from a man in his 70s with active or convalescent COVID-19. This sequence joins TRBV27 and TRBJ1-1, with 7 bases identical to TRBD1. The CDR3 loop is CARGEDRNRRKNTEAFF. The CDR3 coding sequence is TGTGCCAGAGGGGAGGACAGGAATAGAAGAAAGAACACTGAAGCTTTCTTT.